This paragraph reports one TCR beta chain. Original methodology: By means of reference gene primer amplification, nucleated cell counts were estimated. TCRdb's copy holds only in-frame clones and misses some; the assay was immunoSEQ multiplex PCR. V, J and clone size reflect that table, while D and trimming were determined from the DNA. The table includes over 30,000 clones, about 85% detected once. The data are from a study of blood T cell repertoires in COVID-19. Study in general: From the United States, Italy and Spain came samples of acute and convalescent COVID-19. The cDNA or gDNA used as material had been derived from T cells, B-cell-depleted T cells, or PBMCs.

Trimming at V came to 6 bases and at J to 8 bases, leaving 17 bases not matched to a gene. The CDR3 runs to 18 residues. Germline CDR1 reads LNHDA; CDR2 reads SQIVND (reference sequence). The rearrangement joins TRBV19 to TRBJ1-4; 11 bases fit TRBD1. Sequencing was carried out using peripheral blood. This TCR was recovered from a woman aged 60-75 years with active COVID-19. This CDR3 reads CASSKWTGGWEGGEKLFF. The DNA for the CDR3 is TGTGCCAGTAGCAAATGGACAGGGGGCTGGGAAGGAGGCGAAAAACTGTTTTTT.